This is a list of T cell receptor beta chains from one sample in a study of CD8 T cells in Susac syndrome. MiXCR, run by TCRdb on the immunoSEQ multiplex PCR reads, gives a single entry per CDR3 protein. The sample records some 190,000 distinct CDR3 sequences, about 95% being singletons. Sequenced sample: CD4+ T cells from PBMCs. These receptors originate from a human donor with Susac syndrome. Both conserved end residues are part of each CDR3. The order of the fields is clone size, D gene, J gene, V gene, CDR3 protein, CDR3 DNA. A D gene is named only where the DNA matches it firmly. Part of the rows lack a size; the others show once, few, many or a class for expanded clones.

abundance: NA
d_gene: NA
j_gene: TRBJ2-1
v_gene: TRBV6-1
CDR3aa: CASSEAVHRHSYNEQFF
CDR3nt: TGTGCCAGCAGTGAAGCGGTGCACCGACACTCCTACAATGAGCAGTTCTTC

abundance: NA
d_gene: TRBD2
j_gene: TRBJ2-5
v_gene: TRBV18
CDR3aa: CASSPLSGGRETQYF
CDR3nt: TGTGCCAGCTCACCGTTGTCGGGGGGGCGAGAGACCCAGTACTTC

abundance: NA
d_gene: TRBD1
j_gene: TRBJ1-2
v_gene: TRBV30
CDR3aa: CAWAIRQGAGGYTF
CDR3nt: TGTGCCTGGGCGATCCGACAGGGGGCGGGTGGCTACACCTTC

abundance: NA
d_gene: NA
j_gene: TRBJ2-5
v_gene: TRBV10-2
CDR3aa: CASRDGDNRRRETQYF
CDR3nt: TGCGCCAGCAGAGATGGGGATAACAGGAGGCGAGAGACCCAGTACTTC

abundance: NA
d_gene: NA
j_gene: TRBJ1-1
v_gene: TRBV11-3
CDR3aa: CASSRDEGITEAFF
CDR3nt: TGTGCCAGCAGCCGGGATGAGGGGATTACTGAAGCTTTCTTT

abundance: NA
d_gene: TRBD1
j_gene: TRBJ1-1
v_gene: TRBV6-6
CDR3aa: CASTPPGGQGNTEAFF
CDR3nt: TGTGCCAGCACTCCGCCGGGGGGACAGGGGAACACTGAAGCTTTCTTT

abundance: NA
d_gene: NA
j_gene: TRBJ2-7
v_gene: TRBV2
CDR3aa: CASRPDRSYEQYF
CDR3nt: TGTGCCAGCCGTCCCGACAGGTCCTACGAGCAGTACTTC

abundance: NA
d_gene: TRBD1
j_gene: TRBJ1-4
v_gene: TRBV20-1
CDR3aa: CSARMTGYNEKLFF
CDR3nt: TGCAGTGCTAGGATGACAGGGTATAATGAAAAACTGTTTTTT

abundance: NA
d_gene: NA
j_gene: TRBJ2-3
v_gene: TRBV5-1
CDR3aa: CASSLAGSRDTQYF
CDR3nt: TGCGCCAGCAGCTTGGCCGGGTCCCGGGATACGCAGTATTTT

abundance: NA
d_gene: TRBD2
j_gene: TRBJ2-3
v_gene: TRBV7-9
CDR3aa: CASSLGAGGSDTQYF
CDR3nt: TGTGCCAGCAGCTTAGGTGCGGGGGGTTCAGATACGCAGTATTTT

abundance: few
d_gene: NA
j_gene: TRBJ2-2
v_gene: TRBV6-1
CDR3aa: CAGRRDSKTGELFF
CDR3nt: TGTGCCGGCCGCCGGGACTCGAAGACCGGGGAGCTGTTTTTT

abundance: NA
d_gene: NA
j_gene: TRBJ2-3
v_gene: TRBV5-1
CDR3aa: CASSAPGTDTQYF
CDR3nt: TGCGCCAGCAGCGCGCCGGGCACAGATACGCAGTATTTT

abundance: NA
d_gene: NA
j_gene: TRBJ2-7
v_gene: TRBV18
CDR3aa: CASSPEAGDGEQYF
CDR3nt: TGTGCCAGCTCCCCCGAGGCAGGGGATGGCGAGCAGTACTTC

abundance: NA
d_gene: NA
j_gene: TRBJ2-1
v_gene: TRBV18
CDR3aa: CASSPSQELTYGQFF
CDR3nt: TGTGCCAGCTCACCATCCCAGGAGCTGACCTACGGGCAGTTCTTC

abundance: NA
d_gene: NA
j_gene: TRBJ2-6
v_gene: TRBV5-4
CDR3aa: CASSISGSGANVLTF
CDR3nt: TGTGCCAGCAGCATCAGTGGCTCTGGGGCCAACGTCCTGACTTTC

abundance: NA
d_gene: NA
j_gene: TRBJ2-1
v_gene: TRBV7-2
CDR3aa: CASSLKRLPSSYNEQFF
CDR3nt: TGTGCCAGCAGCTTAAAACGGTTACCTAGCTCCTACAATGAGCAGTTCTTC

abundance: NA
d_gene: TRBD1
j_gene: TRBJ2-5
v_gene: TRBV5-4
CDR3aa: CASSLEQGKETQYF
CDR3nt: TGTGCCAGCAGCTTGGAACAGGGGAAGGAGACCCAGTACTTC

abundance: NA
d_gene: TRBD2
j_gene: TRBJ2-1
v_gene: TRBV7-3
CDR3aa: CASSPTGLAGGRQYNEQFF
CDR3nt: TGTGCCAGCAGCCCTACTGGACTAGCGGGGGGGCGCCAGTACAATGAGCAGTTCTTC

abundance: NA
d_gene: TRBD1
j_gene: TRBJ2-7
v_gene: TRBV7-8
CDR3aa: CASSPTGEPYEQYF
CDR3nt: TGTGCCAGCAGCCCGACAGGGGAACCCTACGAGCAGTACTTC